The 4 T cell receptor beta chains given below trace back to one sample, sequenced in a study of T cell responses to AZD1222 COVID-19 vaccine. Clones were read by immunoSEQ multiplex PCR, and TCRdb kept only the in-frame ones, dropping some. Among about 130,000 clones, roughly 92% were seen once, and the ten largest hold 1.1%. The sample in question was peripheral blood, obtained 28 days after the second AZD1222 dose. The receptors originated from an adult who received the AZD1222 COVID-19 vaccine.

The chain combines TRBV7-2 with TRBJ2-4; TRBD2 matches at 8 bases. The V gene's germline CDR1 is SGHTA and CDR2 FQGNSA. There are 15 residues in the CDR3. The V and J ends lost 1 base and 7 bases, in that order; junction bases with no gene match: 6. The CDR3 nucleotides read TGTGCCAGCAGCTTAGGGGCGGGGGGAGTTAACATTCAGTACTTC. As protein: CASSLGAGGVNIQYF.

The J gene is TRBJ2-1, the V gene TRBV7-2; 13 bases are shared with TRBD2. V shed 5 bases and J 10 bases; nucleotides not matched to a gene: 11. From germline, CDR1 is SGHTA and CDR2 FQGNSA. The CDR3 spans 16 residues. CDR3 in amino acids: CASSPRLAGGLGEQFF. The CDR3 DNA is TGTGCCAGCAGCCCCCGACTAGCGGGGGGCCTCGGGGAGCAGTTCTTC.

The chain employs TRBV6-5 and TRBJ2-3, with 11 bases lining up with TRBD2. The V and J ends lost 4 bases and 0 bases, in that order; junction bases with no gene match: 3. The CDR3 loop spans 16 amino acids. The V gene's germline CDR1 is MNHEY and CDR2 SVGAGI. CDR3 in DNA: TGTGCCAGCAGTTTCGGGACTAGCGGTAGCACAGATACGCAGTATTTT. Protein sequence: CASSFGTSGSTDTQYF.

This chain joins TRBV4-3 and TRBJ2-2; D perhaps matches TRBD2 (7 bases). Germline V gene sequence: CDR1 LGHNA, CDR2 YSLEER. This CDR3 is 15 amino acids long. V was trimmed by 5 bases and J by 4 bases, leaving 14 bases between them. The CDR3 region is CASSRGGGGTGELFF. DNA for the CDR3: TGCGCCAGCAGCAGAGGAGGGGGGGGCACCGGGGAGCTGTTTTTT.